This passage covers 21 T cell receptor beta chains from one sample sequenced in a study of T-cell memory formation after mild COVID-19. TCRdb reprocessed the 5' RACE reads with MiXCR, giving one entry per CDR3 protein. The sample consists of 550,000 to 600,000 distinct CDR3 sequences, 15% to 20% of them appearing once. The sequenced sample consisted of PBMCs or a T cell subset sorted from them (not recorded which). The origin of the receptors is an adult woman who had mild COVID-19 (a few samples of this study predate the infection). Cell type and time point are not known.

V gene TRBV30 combines with J gene TRBJ1-1; D call uncertain. Germline V gives CDR1 GTSNPN, CDR2 SVGIG (reference sequence). The V and J ends lost 5 bases and 0 bases respectively, with 7 bases between them. CDR3 length: 12 residues. CDR3 in amino acids: CAWAGLNTEAFF. In nucleotides, the CDR3 is TGTGCCTGGGCGGGTTTGAACACTGAAGCTTTCTTT.

V and J are TRBV7-2 and TRBJ2-3, with TRBD2 as a possible D gene (6 bases). The CDR3 runs to 15 residues. The V and J ends lost 7 bases and 10 bases respectively, with 24 bases between them. Germline assignment: CDR1 SGHTA and CDR2 FQGNSA. The CDR3 region has the DNA TGTGCCAGCATCTGGGGAGGAGATCCGTTCGTGGCGCAGTATTTT. It specifies CASIWGGDPFVAQYF.

In its sample, this clonotype was seen many times. DNA for the CDR3: TGTGCCAGCATTCAGCTAGCGGAAACCTACAATGAGCAGTTCTTC. It yields the protein CASIQLAETYNEQFF. The chain links TRBV12-3 or TRBV12-4 to TRBJ2-1; 7 nucleotides align to TRBD2. Germline trimming cut 7 bases from V and 2 bases from J; bases unmatched to any gene: 8. The CDR3 sequence is 15 residues long.

There are a few counts of this clonotype. The rearrangement uses TRBV27 and TRBJ2-7, with 9 bases lining up with TRBD2. J gave up 4 bases and V 7 bases, and 23 bases lay outside the gene matches. CDR3 length: 19 residues. Germline lookup yields CDR1 MNHEY and CDR2 SMNVEV (reference sequence). The CDR3 coding sequence is TGTGCCAGCACGCAGGAAGGGCTAAGTGCTAGCGGGGAGAGGTACGAGCAGTACTTC. Translation: CASTQEGLSASGERYEQYF.

This clonotype was seen a handful of times. The V call is TRBV12-3 or TRBV12-4, the J call TRBJ2-5, with TRBD1 matching over 8 bases. V was pared by 5 bases and J by 4 bases, with 9 bases of the junction left unmatched. The CDR3 totals 15 residues. CDR3 sequence: CASSLTGTGRETQYF. In DNA, the CDR3 is TGTGCCAGCAGTCTCACCGGGACAGGCAGAGAGACCCAGTACTTC.

The chain recombines TRBV9 with TRBJ1-1; TRBD1 is a possible D gene (5 bases). There are 17 residues in the CDR3. Germline CDR1 is SGDLS and CDR2 is YYNGEE. Trimming stripped 4 bases from V and 1 base from J, with 20 bases between. CDR3 amino acids: CASSFLRGPQGNTEAFF. Written as DNA, the CDR3 is TGTGCCAGCAGCTTTCTACGGGGCCCTCAAGGGAACACTGAAGCTTTCTTT. Full variable domain (rest looked up from reference TRBV9 and TRBJ1-1): DSGVTQTPKHLITATGQRVTLRCSPRSGDLSVYWYQQSLDQGLQFLIQYYNGEERAKGNILERFSAQQFPDLHSELNLSSLELGDSALYFCASSFLRGPQGNTEAFFGQGTRLTVV.

The table lists this clonotype with a few counts. The V and J genes are TRBV12-3 or TRBV12-4 and TRBJ1-6, with D perhaps TRBD1 (5 bases). The CDR3 has 15 amino acids. V shed 5 bases and J shed 0 bases, with 8 bases lying between them. CDR3 amino acids: CASSGGGSYNSPLHF. The CDR3 DNA follows: TGTGCCAGCAGTGGGGGAGGCTCCTATAATTCACCCCTCCACTTT.

V and J are TRBV4-1 and TRBJ1-5; the D gene is possibly TRBD1 (5 bases). V lost 8 bases, J lost 1 base, and 18 bases lay in between. Germline-derived CDR1 and CDR2 are MGHRA and YSYEKL. CDR3 length: 16 amino acids. In DNA, the CDR3 is TGCGCCAGCCAGCCACGGGCGGGGGTAAGCAATCAGCCCCAGCATTTT. It is translated as CASQPRAGVSNQPQHF.

The V gene is TRBV20-1, the J gene TRBJ2-5, with D perhaps TRBD2 (5 bases). CDR1 DFQATT and CDR2 SNEGSKA come from the germline V gene (reference sequence). The CDR3 is made up of 12 amino acids. Trimming cost V 6 bases and J 1 base, with 9 bases left between them. The chain's CDR3 is CSALSGQETQYF. CDR3 DNA: TGCAGTGCGCTCAGCGGCCAAGAGACCCAGTACTTC.

This clonotype was found many times. The chain combines TRBV6-2 or TRBV6-3 with TRBJ2-1, with a possible D match to TRBD2 (6 bases). The CDR3 is 15 amino acids. Trimming took 0 bases from V and 5 from J, leaving 11 bases between them. In germline, CDR1 is MNHEY, CDR2 SVGEGT. The CDR3 region has the DNA TGTGCCAGCAGTTACTCTAGGGAGGCCCACAATGAGCAGTTCTTC. It yields the protein CASSYSREAHNEQFF.

At least ten counts were recorded for this clonotype. The chain recombines TRBV20-1 with TRBJ2-7; 10 bases align to TRBD1. CDR3 length: 13 amino acids. In germline, CDR1 is DFQATT, CDR2 SNEGSKA (reference sequence). Trimming removed 2 bases from V and 9 bases from J; junction bases left unmatched: 7. The CDR3 sequence: CSARTGTGVVQYF. DNA for the CDR3: TGCAGTGCTAGAACCGGGACAGGGGTGGTGCAGTACTTC.

This clonotype was observed a few times. This chain joins TRBV4-3 and TRBJ1-5; possible D gene TRBD1, 5 bases. The germline gives CDR1 LGHNA, CDR2 YSLEER. Trimming cost V 0 bases and J 0 bases, with 12 bases left between them. The CDR3 is 17 amino acids. The CDR3 DNA sequence: TGCGCCAGCAGCCAAGATTTGGGGGGGTATAGCAATCAGCCCCAGCATTTT. This codes for CASSQDLGGYSNQPQHF.

This clonotype was picked up many times. This chain joins TRBV19 and TRBJ1-2; D is undetermined. The ends were cut back, 6 bases at V and 0 bases at J, with 8 bases in the middle. The CDR3 is 13 residues long. CDR1 is LNHDA and CDR2 is SQIVND in the germline V gene (reference sequence). The CDR3 nucleotides are TGTGCCAGTAGCTTGCGGTCTAACTATGGCTACACCTTC. Protein: CASSLRSNYGYTF.

This clonotype appeared a few times. The V call is TRBV7-9, the J call TRBJ2-3; 10 bases agree with TRBD1. From germline, CDR1 is SEHNR and CDR2 FQNEAQ (reference sequence). The ends lost 3 bases at V and 0 bases at J; junction bases unmatched: 3. The CDR3 is made up of 16 amino acids. This chain's CDR3 is CASSLRTGGSTDTQYF. The CDR3 nucleotides are TGTGCCAGCAGCTTGCGGACAGGGGGAAGCACAGATACGCAGTATTTT.

This rearrangement joins TRBV29-1 to TRBJ2-1; 9 bases are shared with TRBD1. Per germline, CDR1 SQVTM and CDR2 ANQGSEA. Germline trimming cut 7 bases from V and 2 bases from J; bases unmatched to any gene: 6. The CDR3 has 14 amino acids. CDR3 loop: CSGGTGSTYNEQFF. As DNA, the CDR3 is TGCAGCGGGGGGACAGGGAGTACCTACAATGAGCAGTTCTTC.

This clonotype was seen only a few times. This chain joins TRBV5-1 and TRBJ2-1; D might be TRBD2 (5 bases). Germline V CDR1 and CDR2: SGHRS, YFSETQ. CDR3 length: 14 residues. Between the trimmed V and J ends, which lost 4 bases and 9 bases, there was a span of 17 bases. CDR3 sequence: CASSRGKNRGEQFF. In DNA, the CDR3 is TGCGCCAGCAGCAGAGGGAAAAATCGGGGTGAGCAGTTCTTC.

This clonotype was recorded a few times. This CDR3 reads CASSLGSRDSNQPQHF. The CDR3, as DNA: TGTGCCAGCAGCTTAGGTAGTAGGGATAGCAATCAGCCCCAGCATTTT. V and J are TRBV7-9 and TRBJ1-5; D is unresolved. Looked up from germline, CDR1 is SEHNR and CDR2 is FQNEAQ (reference sequence). The ends were cut back, 1 base at V and 0 bases at J, with 10 bases in the middle. There are 16 residues in the CDR3.

V usage is TRBV6-2 or TRBV6-3 and J usage is TRBJ2-7; a weak D match, TRBD2 (6 bases). Germline lookup yields CDR1 MNHEY and CDR2 SVGEGT. The V and J ends lost 6 bases and 1 base respectively, with 16 bases between them. The CDR3 runs to 15 residues. The CDR3 coding sequence is TGTGCCAGCAGCCCCGTTCGGGAGCGTTCCTACGAGCAGTACTTC. Its translation is CASSPVRERSYEQYF.

In this sample, this clonotype turned up a few times. The genes are TRBV24-1 and TRBJ2-3, with D maybe TRBD2 (5 bases). The CDR3 runs 16 residues. Looked up from germline, CDR1 is KGHDR and CDR2 is SFDVKD. The ends were cut back, 2 bases at V and 0 bases at J, with 11 bases in the middle. CDR3 amino acids: CATSDWTPGSTDTQYF. The CDR3 region has the DNA TGTGCCACCAGTGATTGGACTCCGGGAAGCACAGATACGCAGTATTTT.

A word on this clonotype: Its ends do not fully match the called genes, so a read error is possible. This chain joins TRBV30 and TRBJ1-1, with no clear D. This CDR3 contains 14 residues. CDR1 and CDR2 (germline): GTSNPN, SVGIG (reference sequence). For the CDR3, the DNA is TGTGTCTGGAGTGTTCTCTCCTGGAGTACTGAAGCTTTCTTT. Translation: CVWSVLSWSTEAFF. Filled out from reference TRBV30 and TRBJ1-1, the complete variable domain reads SQTIHQWPATLVQPVGSPLSLECTVEGTSNPNLYWYRQAAGRGLQLLFYSVGIGQISSEVPQNLSASRPQDRQFILSSKKLLLSDSGFYLCVWSVLSWSTEAFFGQGTRLTVV.

This clonotype was detected only a few times. The V and J genes are TRBV11-1 and TRBJ2-1; D unresolved. Trimming took off 4 bases at V and 9 bases at J, with 7 bases between the two ends. The CDR3 length is 11 residues. The germline CDR1 and CDR2 sequences are SGHAT and FQDESV (reference sequence). DNA of the CDR3: TGTGCCAGCAGCTCGCATCTTGAGCAGTTCTTC. Translating it yields CASSSHLEQFF. Full variable domain (outside the CDR3, taken from reference TRBV11-1 and TRBJ2-1): EAEVAQSPRYKITEKSQAVAFWCDPISGHATLYWYRQILGQGPELLVQFQDESVVDDSQLPKDRFSAERLKGVDSTLKIQPAELGDSAMYLCASSSHLEQFFGPGTRLTVL.